The present T cell receptor (beta chain) was sequenced within a study of T-cell memory formation after mild COVID-19 (dated by TCRdb to the early 2020s). Broadly, across the study: Most TCR sequence clusters were specific to one of the two donors. The cohort comprised two young, previously healthy adult volunteers, one female and one male. In a couple of donors, T-cell clones that expanded and contracted after mild COVID-19 were tracked by sequencing TCRalpha and TCRbeta repertoires over time.

The germline V gene (reference sequence) provides CDR1 SGHKS and CDR2 YYEKEE. The CDR3 starts with the cysteine, ends with the phenylalanine, and has 15 residues. Only CDR3 DNA is held: 45 bases, read in frame from base 1. The germline ends are 16 bases apart after V is trimmed by 6 bases and J by 0 bases. Ficoll-Paque density gradient centrifugation was used to isolate PBMCs. Study-wide findings and limitations: SARS-CoV-2 specificity of the second-wave clones peaking on day 37 was not confirmed. Balanced CD4/CD8 phenotypes were observed for clones contracting from day 15 to 85, whereas a bias towards CD4+ was observed for a second wave of clones expanding from day 15 to 37. Some responding clones were detected in pre-infection memory, which suggested that pre-existing cross-reactive memory T cells had joined the SARS-CoV-2 response. Contracting CD4+ clones turned up mainly in the CM and EM memory subsets, whereas EMRA was where CD8+ clones were enriched. The study covered only a couple of mild cases, and larger cohorts including severe cases with pre-infection samples were considered necessary.

Sequencing instrument: Illumina NovaSeq 6000. cDNA libraries for TCRalpha and TCRbeta were prepared by 5'RACE using constant-segment primers, with sample barcodes and unique molecular identifiers added. RNA was extracted from every sample with Trizol reagent. Libraries were amplified in two PCR steps, with a second sample barcode and Illumina TruSeq adapters added in the second step. Libraries were sequenced on an Illumina NovaSeq with 2 x 150 bp paired-end reads. The original pipeline was this. With migec v1.2.7, reads were demultiplexed and then collapsed into UMI-guided consensus sequences. With mixcr v2.1.11, UMI consensuses were aligned to TRA and TRB V and J templates and assembled into clonotypes. Expanded or contracted clonotypes were those called significant by both edgeR and NoisET, with noise models trained on biological replicates. For edgeR calls, the cutoffs were a false discovery rate-adjusted p below 0.01 and a log2 fold-change threshold of 1. As an exploratory analysis of dynamics, PCA with hierarchical clustering was applied to max-normalized trajectories of the 1000 most abundant clonotypes. Separately sequenced CD4+ and CD8+ repertoires were used to assign the CD4 or CD8 phenotype of responding clones. TCRdb reworked the public reads: Q25 trimming with fastp, MiXCR clone assembly, productive beta chains retained. Rows are unified per CDR3 protein, each entry keeping the most common DNA and genes. TCRdb's processing, not the authors' own work, is the source of the V and J calls. The sample table holds roughly 310,000 distinct CDR3 sequences, of which about 15% were seen once. The ten biggest clones cover under 25% of the sample.

This clonotype was recorded at least ten times. It has no known antigen specificity. Per-base qualities were not stored, and no clone one base away is much larger. Sample: PBMCs or a T cell subset sorted from them (not recorded which). This receptor was taken from a man between 18 and 29 years old who had mild COVID-19 (a few samples of this study predate the infection). The sample titles of this study are shuffled in the database, so cell type and time point are left out; the donor was told from shared clones. The rearranged segments are TRBV5-5 and TRBJ2-7; the D gene is tentatively TRBD1 or TRBD2, each matching 5 bases. The nucleotides are TGTGCCAGCACCCCCGGGACCCTCCGCTCCTACGAGCAGTACTTC. This yields the protein CASTPGTLRSYEQYF.